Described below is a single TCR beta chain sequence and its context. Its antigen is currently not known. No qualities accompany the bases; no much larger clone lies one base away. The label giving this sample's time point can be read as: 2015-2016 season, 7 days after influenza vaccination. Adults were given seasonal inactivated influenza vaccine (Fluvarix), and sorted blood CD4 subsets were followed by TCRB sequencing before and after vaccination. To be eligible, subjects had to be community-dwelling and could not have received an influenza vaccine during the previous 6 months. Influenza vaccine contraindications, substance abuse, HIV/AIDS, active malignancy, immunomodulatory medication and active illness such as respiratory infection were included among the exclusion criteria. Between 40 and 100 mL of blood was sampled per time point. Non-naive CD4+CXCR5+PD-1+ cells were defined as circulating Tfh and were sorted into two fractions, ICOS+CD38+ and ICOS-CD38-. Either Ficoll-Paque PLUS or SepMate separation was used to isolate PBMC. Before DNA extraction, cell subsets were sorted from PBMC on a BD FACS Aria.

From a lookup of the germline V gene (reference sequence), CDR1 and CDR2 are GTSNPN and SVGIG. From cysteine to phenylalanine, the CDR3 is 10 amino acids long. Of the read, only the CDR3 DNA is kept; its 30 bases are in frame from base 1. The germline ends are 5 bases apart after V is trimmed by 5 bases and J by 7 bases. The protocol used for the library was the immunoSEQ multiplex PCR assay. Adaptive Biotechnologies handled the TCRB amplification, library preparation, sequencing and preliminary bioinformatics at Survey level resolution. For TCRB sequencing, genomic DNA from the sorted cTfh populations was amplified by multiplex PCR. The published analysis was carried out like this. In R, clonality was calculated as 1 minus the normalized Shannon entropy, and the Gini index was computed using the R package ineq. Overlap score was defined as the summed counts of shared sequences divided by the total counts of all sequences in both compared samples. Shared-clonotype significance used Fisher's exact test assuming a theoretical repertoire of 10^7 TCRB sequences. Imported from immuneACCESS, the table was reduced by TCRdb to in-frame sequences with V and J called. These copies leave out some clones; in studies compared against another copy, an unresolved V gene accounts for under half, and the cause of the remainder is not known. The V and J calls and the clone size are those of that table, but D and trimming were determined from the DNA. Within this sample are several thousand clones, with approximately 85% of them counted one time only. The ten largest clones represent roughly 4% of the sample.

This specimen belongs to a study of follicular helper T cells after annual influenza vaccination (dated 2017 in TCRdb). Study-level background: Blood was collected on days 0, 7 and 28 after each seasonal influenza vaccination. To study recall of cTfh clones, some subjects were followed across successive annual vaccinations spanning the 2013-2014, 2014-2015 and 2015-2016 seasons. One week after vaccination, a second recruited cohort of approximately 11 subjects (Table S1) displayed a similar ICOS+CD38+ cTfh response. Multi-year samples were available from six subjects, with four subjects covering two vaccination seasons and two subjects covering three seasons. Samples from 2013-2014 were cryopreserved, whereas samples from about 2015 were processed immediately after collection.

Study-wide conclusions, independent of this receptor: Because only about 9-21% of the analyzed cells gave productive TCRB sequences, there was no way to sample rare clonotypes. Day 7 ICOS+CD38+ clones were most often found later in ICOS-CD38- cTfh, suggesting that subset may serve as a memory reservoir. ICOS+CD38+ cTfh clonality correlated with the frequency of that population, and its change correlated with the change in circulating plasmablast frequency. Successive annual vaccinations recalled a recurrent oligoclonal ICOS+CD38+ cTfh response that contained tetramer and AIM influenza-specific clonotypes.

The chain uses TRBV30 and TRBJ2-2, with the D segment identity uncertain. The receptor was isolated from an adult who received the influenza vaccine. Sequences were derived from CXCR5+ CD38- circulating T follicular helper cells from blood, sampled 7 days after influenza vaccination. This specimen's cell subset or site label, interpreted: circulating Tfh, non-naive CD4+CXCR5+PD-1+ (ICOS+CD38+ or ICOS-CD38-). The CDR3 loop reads CAWGYGELFF. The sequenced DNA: TGTGCCTGGGGGTACGGGGAGCTGTTTTTT.